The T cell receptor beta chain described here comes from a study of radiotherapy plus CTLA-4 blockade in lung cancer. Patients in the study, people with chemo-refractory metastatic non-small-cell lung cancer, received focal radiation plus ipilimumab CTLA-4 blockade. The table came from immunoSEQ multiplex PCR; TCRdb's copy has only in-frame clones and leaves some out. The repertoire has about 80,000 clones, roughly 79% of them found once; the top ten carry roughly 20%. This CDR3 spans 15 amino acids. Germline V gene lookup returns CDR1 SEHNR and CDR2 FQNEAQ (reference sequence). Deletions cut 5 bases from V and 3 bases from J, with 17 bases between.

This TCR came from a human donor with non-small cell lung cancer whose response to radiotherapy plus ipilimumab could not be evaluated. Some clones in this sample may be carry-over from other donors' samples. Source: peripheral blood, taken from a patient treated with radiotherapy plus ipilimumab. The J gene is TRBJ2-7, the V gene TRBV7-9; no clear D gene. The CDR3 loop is CASSVEESPSYEQYF. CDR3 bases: TGTGCCAGCAGCGTAGAGGAGTCCCCCAGCTACGAGCAGTACTTC.